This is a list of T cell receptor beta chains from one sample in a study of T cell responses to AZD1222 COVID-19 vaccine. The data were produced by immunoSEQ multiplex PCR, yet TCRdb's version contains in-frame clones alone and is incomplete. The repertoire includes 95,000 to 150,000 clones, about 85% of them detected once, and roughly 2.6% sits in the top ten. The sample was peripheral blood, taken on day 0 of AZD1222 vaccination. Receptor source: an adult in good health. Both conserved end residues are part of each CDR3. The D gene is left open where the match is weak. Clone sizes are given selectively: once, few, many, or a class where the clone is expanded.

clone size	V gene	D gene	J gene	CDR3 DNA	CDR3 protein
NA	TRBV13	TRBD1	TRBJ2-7	TGTGCCAGCTCTACTAGGACAGGTCTCTCCGAGCAGTACTTC	CASSTRTGLSEQYF
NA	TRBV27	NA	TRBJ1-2	TGTGCCAGCAGTTCGTCACCTAGGGGTCGGGATGGCTACACCTTC	CASSSSPRGRDGYTF
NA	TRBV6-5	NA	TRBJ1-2	TGTGCCAGCAGTTACTCGATAGCCGGGTCCTACTATGGCTACACCTTC	CASSYSIAGSYYGYTF
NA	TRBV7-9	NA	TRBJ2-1	TGTGCCAGCAGCTTAGTGGCGGGCACGGGCTACAATGAGCAGTTCTTC	CASSLVAGTGYNEQFF
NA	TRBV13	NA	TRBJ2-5	TGTGCCAGCAGCTCAGAAGACAGGCCTCCCGGGACCCAGTACTTC	CASSSEDRPPGTQYF
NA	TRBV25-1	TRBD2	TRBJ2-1	TGTGCCAGCAGTGAATCGCGACTAGCGGCACTCAATGAGCAGTTCTTC	CASSESRLAALNEQFF
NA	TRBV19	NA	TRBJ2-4	TGTGCCAGTAGTATATCAGCGCAGGCCAAAAACATTCAGTACTTC	CASSISAQAKNIQYF
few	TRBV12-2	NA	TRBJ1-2	TGTGCAAGTCGCTTAGGTATGGGGACAGGGTTTACCGAAAACTATGGCTACACCTTC	CASRLGMGTGFTENYGYTF
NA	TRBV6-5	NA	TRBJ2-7	TGTGCCAGCAGAAAGAGAAATTCCTACGAGCAGTACTTC	CASRKRNSYEQYF
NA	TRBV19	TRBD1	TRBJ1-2	TGTGCCAGTAGTACTCGGGACAGGGTCAATGGCTACACCTTC	CASSTRDRVNGYTF
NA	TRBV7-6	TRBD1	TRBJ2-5	TGTGCCAGCAGCTTAGCAAGGGGGCTTACAAGGGAGACCCAGTACTTC	CASSLARGLTRETQYF
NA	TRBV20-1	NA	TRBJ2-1	TGCAGTGCCATAAAAAACAATGAGCAGTTCTTC	CSAIKNNEQFF
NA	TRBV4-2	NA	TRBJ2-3	TGTGCCAGCAGCCCAAGGGCGAGGGCAGATACGCAGTATTTT	CASSPRARADTQYF
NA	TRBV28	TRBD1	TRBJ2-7	TGTGCCAGCAGTTCCGGGACAGGGGCCTACGAGCAGTACTTC	CASSSGTGAYEQYF
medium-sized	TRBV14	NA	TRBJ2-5	TGTGCCAGCAGCCAAGTCGGCCTCATCTATACTCAAGAGACCCAGTACTTC	CASSQVGLIYTQETQYF
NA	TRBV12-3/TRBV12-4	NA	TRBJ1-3	TGTGCCAGCAGTTCGGACACAGGAAACACCATATATTTT	CASSSDTGNTIYF
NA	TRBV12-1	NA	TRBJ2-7	TGTGCCAGCAGCTTTGCCGGGACTCCACCCTACGAGCAGTACTTC	CASSFAGTPPYEQYF
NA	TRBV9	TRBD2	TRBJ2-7	TGTGCCAGCAGCGTAGGTGGACTAGCGGGAACCTACGAGCAGTACTTC	CASSVGGLAGTYEQYF
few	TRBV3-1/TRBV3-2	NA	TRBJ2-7	TGTGCCAGCAGCCAAGGCCCCCTTAACGCCTACGAGCAGTACTTC	CASSQGPLNAYEQYF
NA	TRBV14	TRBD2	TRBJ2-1	TGTGCCAGCAGCCAAGTGATGGGACTAGCGGGATCCTATGAGCAGTTCTTC	CASSQVMGLAGSYEQFF
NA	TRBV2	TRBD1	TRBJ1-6	TGTGCCAGCAGATTAACAGGGGGCACCAGTAATTCACCCCTCCACTTT	CASRLTGGTSNSPLHF